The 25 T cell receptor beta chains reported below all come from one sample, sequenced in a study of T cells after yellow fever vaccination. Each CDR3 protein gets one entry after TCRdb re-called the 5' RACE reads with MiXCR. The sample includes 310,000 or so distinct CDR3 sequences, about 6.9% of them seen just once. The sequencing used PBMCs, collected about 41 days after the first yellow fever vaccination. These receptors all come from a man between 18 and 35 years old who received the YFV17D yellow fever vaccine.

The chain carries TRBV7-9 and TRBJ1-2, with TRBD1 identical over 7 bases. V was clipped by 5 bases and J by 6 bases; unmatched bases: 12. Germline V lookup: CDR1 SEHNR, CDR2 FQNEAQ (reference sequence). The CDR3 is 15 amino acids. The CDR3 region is CASSGSGGLRDGYTF. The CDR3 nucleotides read TGTGCCAGCAGCGGATCAGGGGGGTTGAGGGATGGCTACACCTTC.

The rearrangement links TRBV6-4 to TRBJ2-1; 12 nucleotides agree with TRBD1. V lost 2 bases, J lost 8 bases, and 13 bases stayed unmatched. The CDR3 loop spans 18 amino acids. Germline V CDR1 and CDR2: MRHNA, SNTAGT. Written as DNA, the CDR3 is TGTGCCAGCAGTGACGGCCCCGGGACAGGGGGCGAAAAGGATGAGCAGTTCTTC. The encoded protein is CASSDGPGTGGEKDEQFF.

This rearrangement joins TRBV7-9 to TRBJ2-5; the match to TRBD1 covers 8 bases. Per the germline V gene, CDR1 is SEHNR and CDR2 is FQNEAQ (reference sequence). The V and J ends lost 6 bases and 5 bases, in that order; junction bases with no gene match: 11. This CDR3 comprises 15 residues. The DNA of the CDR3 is TGTGCCAGCAGTAGGGACAGGTGGGGTTCGGAGACCCAGTACTTC. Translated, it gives CASSRDRWGSETQYF.

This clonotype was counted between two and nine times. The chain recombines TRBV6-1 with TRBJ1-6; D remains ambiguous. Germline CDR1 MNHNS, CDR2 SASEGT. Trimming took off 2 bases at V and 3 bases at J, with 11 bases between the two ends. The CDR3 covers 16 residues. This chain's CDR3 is CASSESRGIYNSPLHF. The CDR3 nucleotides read TGTGCCAGCAGTGAATCGCGGGGTATCTATAATTCACCCCTCCACTTT.

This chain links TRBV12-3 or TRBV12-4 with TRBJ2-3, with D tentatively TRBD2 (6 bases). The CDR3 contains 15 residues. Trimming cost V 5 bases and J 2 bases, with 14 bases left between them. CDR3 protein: CASSPYRGTTDTQYF. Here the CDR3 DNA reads TGTGCCAGCAGTCCTTACCGGGGGACCACAGATACGCAGTATTTT.

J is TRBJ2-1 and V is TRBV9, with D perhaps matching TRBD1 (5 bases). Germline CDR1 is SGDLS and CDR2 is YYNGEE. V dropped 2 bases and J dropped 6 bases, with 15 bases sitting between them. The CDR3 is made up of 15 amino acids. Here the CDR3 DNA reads TGTGCCAGCAGCGTCGGCAGGGAACACCGCAATGAGCAGTTCTTC. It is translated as CASSVGREHRNEQFF.

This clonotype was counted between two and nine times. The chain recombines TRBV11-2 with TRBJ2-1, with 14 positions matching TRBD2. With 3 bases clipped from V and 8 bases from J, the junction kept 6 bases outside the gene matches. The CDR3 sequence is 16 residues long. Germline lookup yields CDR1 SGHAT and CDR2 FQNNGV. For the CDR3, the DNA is TGTGCCAGCAGCTTGGGACTAGCGGGGGTTTGGGATGAGCAGTTCTTC. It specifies CASSLGLAGVWDEQFF.

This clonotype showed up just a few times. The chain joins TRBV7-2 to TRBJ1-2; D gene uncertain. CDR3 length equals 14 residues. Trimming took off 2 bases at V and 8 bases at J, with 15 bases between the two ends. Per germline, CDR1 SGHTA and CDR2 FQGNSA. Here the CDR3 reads CASSLNSELSGYTF. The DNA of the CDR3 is TGTGCCAGCAGCTTAAACTCGGAGCTCTCAGGCTACACCTTC.

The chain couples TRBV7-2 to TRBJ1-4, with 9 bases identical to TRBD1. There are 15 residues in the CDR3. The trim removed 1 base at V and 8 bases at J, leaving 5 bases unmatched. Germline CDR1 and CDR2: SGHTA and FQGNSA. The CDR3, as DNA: TGTGCCAGCAGCTTAGTAGGCACAGGGGGCGAAAAACTGTTTTTT. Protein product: CASSLVGTGGEKLFF. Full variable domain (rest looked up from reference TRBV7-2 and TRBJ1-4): GAGVSQSPSNKVTEKGKDVELRCDPISGHTALYWYRQSLGQGLEFLIYFQGNSAPDKSGLPSDRFSAERTGGSVSTLTIQRTQQEDSAVYLCASSLVGTGGEKLFFGSGTQLSVL.

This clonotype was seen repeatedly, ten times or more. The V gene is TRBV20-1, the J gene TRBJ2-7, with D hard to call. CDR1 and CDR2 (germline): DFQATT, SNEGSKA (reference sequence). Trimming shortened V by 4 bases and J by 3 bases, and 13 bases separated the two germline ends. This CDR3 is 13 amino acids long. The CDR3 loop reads CSATTVGNYEQYV. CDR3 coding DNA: TGCAGTGCTACCACGGTGGGAAACTACGAGCAGTACGTC.

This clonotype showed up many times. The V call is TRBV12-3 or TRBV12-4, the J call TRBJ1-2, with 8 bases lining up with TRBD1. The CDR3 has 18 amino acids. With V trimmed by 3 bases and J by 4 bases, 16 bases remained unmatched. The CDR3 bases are TGTGCCAGCAGTTTTTATGGCTGGTGGGACAGGCGGCCCTATGGCTACACCTTC. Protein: CASSFYGWWDRRPYGYTF.

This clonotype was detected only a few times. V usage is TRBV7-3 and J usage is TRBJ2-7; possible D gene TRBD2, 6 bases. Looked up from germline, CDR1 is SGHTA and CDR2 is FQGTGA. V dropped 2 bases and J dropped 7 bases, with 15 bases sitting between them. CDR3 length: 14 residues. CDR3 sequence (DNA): TGTGCCAGCAGCTTAGGTCCGGGGGAAAGAGAGCAGTACTTC. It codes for CASSLGPGEREQYF.

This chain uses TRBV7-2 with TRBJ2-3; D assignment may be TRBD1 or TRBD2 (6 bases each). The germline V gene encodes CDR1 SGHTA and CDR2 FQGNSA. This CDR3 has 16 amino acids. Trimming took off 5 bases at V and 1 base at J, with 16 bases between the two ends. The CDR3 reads CASSRGYAGRTDTQYF. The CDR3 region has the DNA TGTGCCAGCAGCAGGGGGTACGCGGGACGCACAGATACGCAGTATTTT.

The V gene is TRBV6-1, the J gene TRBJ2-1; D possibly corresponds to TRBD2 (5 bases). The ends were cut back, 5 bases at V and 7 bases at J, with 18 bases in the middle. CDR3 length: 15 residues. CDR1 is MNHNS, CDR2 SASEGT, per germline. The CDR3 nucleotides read TGTGCCAGCAGTAGACTCCCAATGGGCGGGAATGAGCAGTTCTTC. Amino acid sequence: CASSRLPMGGNEQFF.

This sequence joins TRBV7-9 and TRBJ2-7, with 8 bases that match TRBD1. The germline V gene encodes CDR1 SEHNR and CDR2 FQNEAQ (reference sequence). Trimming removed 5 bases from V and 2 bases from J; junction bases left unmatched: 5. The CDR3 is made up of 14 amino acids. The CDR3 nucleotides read TGTGCCAGCAGCAAACGGACAGGGACCTACGAGCAGTACTTC. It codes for CASSKRTGTYEQYF. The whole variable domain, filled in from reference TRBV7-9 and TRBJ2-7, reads DTGVSQNPRHKITKRGQNVTFRCDPISEHNRLYWYRQTLGQGPEFLTYFQNEAQLEKSRLLSDRFSAERPKGSFSTLEIQRTEQGDSAMYLCASSKRTGTYEQYFGPGTRLTVT.

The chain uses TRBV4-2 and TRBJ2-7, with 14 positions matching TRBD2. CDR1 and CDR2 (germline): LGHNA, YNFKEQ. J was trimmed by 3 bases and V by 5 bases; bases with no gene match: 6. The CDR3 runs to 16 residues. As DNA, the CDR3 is TGTGCCAGCAGCGGACTGGGACTAGCGGGGGTCTACGAGCAGTACTTC. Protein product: CASSGLGLAGVYEQYF.

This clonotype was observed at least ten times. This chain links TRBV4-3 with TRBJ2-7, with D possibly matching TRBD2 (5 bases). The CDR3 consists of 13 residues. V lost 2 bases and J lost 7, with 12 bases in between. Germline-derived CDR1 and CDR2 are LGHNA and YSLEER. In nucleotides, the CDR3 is TGCGCCAGCAGCCAAATTGCGGGCGGAGAGCAGTACGTC. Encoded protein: CASSQIAGGEQYV.

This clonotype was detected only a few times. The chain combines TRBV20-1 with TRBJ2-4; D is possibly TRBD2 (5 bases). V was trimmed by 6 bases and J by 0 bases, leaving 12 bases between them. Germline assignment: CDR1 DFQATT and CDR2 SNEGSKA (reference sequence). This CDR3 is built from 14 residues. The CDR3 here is CSAAGLLAKNIQYF. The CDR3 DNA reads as TGCAGTGCGGCGGGTTTACTAGCCAAAAACATTCAGTACTTC.

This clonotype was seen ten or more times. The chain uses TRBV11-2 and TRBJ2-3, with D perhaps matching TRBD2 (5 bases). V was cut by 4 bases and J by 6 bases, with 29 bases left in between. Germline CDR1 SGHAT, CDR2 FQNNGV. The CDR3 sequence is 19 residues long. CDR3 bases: TGTGCCAGCAGCTCTCTACCGGGTCCTTCGCGGGTAGGGTTGGATACGCAGTATTTT. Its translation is CASSSLPGPSRVGLDTQYF.

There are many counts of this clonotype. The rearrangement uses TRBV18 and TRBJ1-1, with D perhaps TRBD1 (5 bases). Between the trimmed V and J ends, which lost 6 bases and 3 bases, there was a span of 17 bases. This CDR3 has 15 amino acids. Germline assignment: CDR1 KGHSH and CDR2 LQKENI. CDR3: CASSSLGRVDTEAFF. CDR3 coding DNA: TGTGCCAGCTCCTCCTTGGGCAGGGTGGACACTGAAGCTTTCTTT.

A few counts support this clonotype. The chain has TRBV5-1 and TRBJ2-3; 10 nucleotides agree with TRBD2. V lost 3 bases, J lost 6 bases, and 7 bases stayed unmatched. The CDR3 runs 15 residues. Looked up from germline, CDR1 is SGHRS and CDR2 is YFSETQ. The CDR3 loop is CASSSRTSGWDTQYF. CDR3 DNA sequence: TGCGCCAGCAGCTCTAGGACTAGCGGTTGGGATACGCAGTATTTT.

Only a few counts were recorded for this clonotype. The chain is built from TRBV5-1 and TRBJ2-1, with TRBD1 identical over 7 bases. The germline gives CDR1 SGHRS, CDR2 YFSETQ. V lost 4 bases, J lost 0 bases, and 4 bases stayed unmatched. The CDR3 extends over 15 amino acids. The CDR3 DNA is TGCGCCAGCAGCACGACAGGGACCTCCTACAATGAGCAGTTCTTC. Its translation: CASSTTGTSYNEQFF.

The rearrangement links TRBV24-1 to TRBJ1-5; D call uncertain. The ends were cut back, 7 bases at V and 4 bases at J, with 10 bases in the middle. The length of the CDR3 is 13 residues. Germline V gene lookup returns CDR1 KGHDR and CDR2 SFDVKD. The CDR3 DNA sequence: TGTGCCACCAGAGACGGTCCAAATCAGCCCCAGCATTTT. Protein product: CATRDGPNQPQHF.

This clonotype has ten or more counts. The CDR3 here is CASSRSGGNYEQYV. Here the CDR3 DNA reads TGTGCCAGCAGCCGTAGCGGGGGGAATTACGAGCAGTACGTC. The rearrangement joins TRBV6-5 to TRBJ2-7, with TRBD2 identical over 10 bases. This CDR3 contains 14 residues. V was pared by 6 bases and J by 4 bases, with 6 bases of the junction left unmatched. CDR1 and CDR2 (germline): MNHEY, SVGAGI.

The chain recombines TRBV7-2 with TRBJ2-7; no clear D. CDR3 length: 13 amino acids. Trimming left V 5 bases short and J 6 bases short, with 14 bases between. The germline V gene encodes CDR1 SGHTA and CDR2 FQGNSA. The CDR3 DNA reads TGTGCCAGCAGCACCCGAACGGGCCGCGAGCAGTACTTC. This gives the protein CASSTRTGREQYF.